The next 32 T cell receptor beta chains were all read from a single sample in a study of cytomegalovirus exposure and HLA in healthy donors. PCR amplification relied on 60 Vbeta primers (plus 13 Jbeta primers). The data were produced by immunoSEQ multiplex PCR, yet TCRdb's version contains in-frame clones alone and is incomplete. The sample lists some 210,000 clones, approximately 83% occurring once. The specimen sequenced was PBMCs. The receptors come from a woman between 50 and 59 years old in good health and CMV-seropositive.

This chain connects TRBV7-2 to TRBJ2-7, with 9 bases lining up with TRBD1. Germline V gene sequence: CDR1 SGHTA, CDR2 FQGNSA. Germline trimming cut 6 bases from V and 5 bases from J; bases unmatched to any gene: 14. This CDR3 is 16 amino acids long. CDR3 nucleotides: TGTGCCAGCAGACTCACCGGGACAGGGCCTTGGGACGAGCAGTACTTC. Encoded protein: CASRLTGTGPWDEQYF. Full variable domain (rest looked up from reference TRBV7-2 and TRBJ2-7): GAGVSQSPSNKVTEKGKDVELRCDPISGHTALYWYRQSLGQGLEFLIYFQGNSAPDKSGLPSDRFSAERTGGSVSTLTIQRTQQEDSAVYLCASRLTGTGPWDEQYFGPGTRLTVT.

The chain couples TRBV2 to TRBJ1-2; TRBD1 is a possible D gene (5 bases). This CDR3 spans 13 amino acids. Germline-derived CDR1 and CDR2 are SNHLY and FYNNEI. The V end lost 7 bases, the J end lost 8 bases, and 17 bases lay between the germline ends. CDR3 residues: CASKVDSLEGYTF. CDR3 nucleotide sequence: TGTGCCAGCAAAGTCGACAGCCTTGAAGGCTACACCTTC.

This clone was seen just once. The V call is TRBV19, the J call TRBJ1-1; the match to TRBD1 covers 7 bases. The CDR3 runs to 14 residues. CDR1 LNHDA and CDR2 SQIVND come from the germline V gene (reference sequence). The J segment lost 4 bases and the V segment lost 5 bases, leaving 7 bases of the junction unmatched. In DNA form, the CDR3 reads TGTGCCAGTAGTCCCAGGGGGTTTGGCACTGAAGCTTTCTTT. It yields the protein CASSPRGFGTEAFF.

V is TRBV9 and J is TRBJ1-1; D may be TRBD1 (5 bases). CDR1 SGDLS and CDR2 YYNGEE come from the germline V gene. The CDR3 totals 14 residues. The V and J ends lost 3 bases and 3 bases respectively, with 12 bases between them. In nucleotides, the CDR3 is TGTGCCAGCAGCGGGGGGGACCCTGACACTGAAGCTTTCTTT. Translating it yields CASSGGDPDTEAFF.

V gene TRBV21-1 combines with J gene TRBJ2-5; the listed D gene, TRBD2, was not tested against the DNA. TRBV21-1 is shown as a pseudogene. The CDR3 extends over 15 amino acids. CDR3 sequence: CASSERGLAGETQYF. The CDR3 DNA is TGTGCCAGCAGCGAAAGAGGACTAGCTGGGGAGACCCAGTACTTC.

In nucleotides, the CDR3 is TGTGCCAGCAGCTTAGCAGCGGACAGGGGAGTTGGCGGGGAGCTGTTTTTT. Residues: CASSLAADRGVGGELFF. The chain is built from TRBV11-2 and TRBJ2-2; TRBD1 matches at 9 bases. The CDR3 has 17 residues. Germline CDR1 reads SGHAT; CDR2 reads FQNNGV. With V trimmed by 1 base and J by 7 bases, 10 bases remained unmatched.

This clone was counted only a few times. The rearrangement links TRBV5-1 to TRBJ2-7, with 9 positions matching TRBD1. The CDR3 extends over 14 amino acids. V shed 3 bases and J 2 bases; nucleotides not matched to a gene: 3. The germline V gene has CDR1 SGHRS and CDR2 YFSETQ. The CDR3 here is CASSSGQGPYEQYF. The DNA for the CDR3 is TGCGCCAGCAGCTCGGGACAGGGCCCCTACGAGCAGTACTTC.

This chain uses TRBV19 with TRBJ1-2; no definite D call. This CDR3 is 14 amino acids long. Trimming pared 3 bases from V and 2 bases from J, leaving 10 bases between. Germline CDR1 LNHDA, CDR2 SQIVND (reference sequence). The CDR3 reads CASSMSRENYGYTF. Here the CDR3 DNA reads TGTGCCAGTAGTATGTCAAGAGAGAACTATGGCTACACCTTC.

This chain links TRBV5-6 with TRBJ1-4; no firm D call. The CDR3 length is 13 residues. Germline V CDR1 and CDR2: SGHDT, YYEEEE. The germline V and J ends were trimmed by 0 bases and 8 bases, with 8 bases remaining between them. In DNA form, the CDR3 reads TGTGCCAGCAGCTTGGCGGGGTTGGAAAAACTGTTTTTT. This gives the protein CASSLAGLEKLFF.

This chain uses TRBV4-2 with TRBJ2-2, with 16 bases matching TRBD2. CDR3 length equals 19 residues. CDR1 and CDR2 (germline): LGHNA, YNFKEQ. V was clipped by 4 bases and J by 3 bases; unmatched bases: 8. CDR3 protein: CASSPTGTSGGADTGELFF. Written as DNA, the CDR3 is TGTGCCAGCAGCCCCACAGGGACTAGCGGGGGGGCGGACACCGGGGAGCTGTTTTTT.

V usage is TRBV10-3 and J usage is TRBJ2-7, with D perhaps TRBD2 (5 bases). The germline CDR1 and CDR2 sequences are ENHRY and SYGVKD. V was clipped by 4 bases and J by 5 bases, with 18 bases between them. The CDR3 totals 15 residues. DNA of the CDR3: TGTGCCATCAGTGTCGGGGAGTCAGAAGGTAACGAGCAGTACTTC. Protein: CAISVGESEGNEQYF.

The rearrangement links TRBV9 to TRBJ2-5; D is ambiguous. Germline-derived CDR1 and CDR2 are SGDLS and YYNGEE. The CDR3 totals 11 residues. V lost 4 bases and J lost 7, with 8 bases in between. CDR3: CASSTHGTQYF. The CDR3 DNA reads TGTGCCAGCAGCACGCACGGGACCCAGTACTTC.

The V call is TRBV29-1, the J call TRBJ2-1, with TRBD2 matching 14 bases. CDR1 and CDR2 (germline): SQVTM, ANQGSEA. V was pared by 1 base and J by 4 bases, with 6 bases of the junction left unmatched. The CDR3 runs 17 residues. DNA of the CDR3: TGCAGCGTTGAAGGACTAGCGGGGGGGCAGCGTTACAATGAGCAGTTCTTC. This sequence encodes CSVEGLAGGQRYNEQFF.

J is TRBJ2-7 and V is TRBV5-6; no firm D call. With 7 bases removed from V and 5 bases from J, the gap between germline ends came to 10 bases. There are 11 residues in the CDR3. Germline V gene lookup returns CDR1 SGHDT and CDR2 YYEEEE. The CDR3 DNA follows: TGTGCCAGCTCTTGGCTCCACGAGCAGTACTTC. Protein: CASSWLHEQYF.

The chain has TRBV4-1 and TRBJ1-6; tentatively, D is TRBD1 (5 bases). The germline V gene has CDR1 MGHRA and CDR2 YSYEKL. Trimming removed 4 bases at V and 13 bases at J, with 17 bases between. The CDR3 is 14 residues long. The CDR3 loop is CASSPGGGISPLHF. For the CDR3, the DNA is TGCGCCAGCAGCCCCGGCGGGGGGATTTCGCCCCTCCACTTT.

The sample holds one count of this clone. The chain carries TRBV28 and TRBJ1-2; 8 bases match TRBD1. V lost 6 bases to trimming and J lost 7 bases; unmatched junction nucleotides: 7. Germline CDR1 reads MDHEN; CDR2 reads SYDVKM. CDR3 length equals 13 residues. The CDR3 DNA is TGTGCCAGCAGGCAGGGGGCTATCGGTGGCTACACCTTC. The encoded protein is CASRQGAIGGYTF.

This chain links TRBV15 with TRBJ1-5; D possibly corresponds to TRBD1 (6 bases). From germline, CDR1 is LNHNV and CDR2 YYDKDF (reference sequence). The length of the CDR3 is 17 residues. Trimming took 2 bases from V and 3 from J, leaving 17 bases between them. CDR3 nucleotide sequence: TGTGCCACCAGCAGAATATCAGGGGATTGGGTCAATCAGCCCCAGCATTTT. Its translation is CATSRISGDWVNQPQHF. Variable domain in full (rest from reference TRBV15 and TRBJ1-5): DAMVIQNPRYQVTQFGKPVTLSCSQTLNHNVMYWYQQKSSQAPKLLFHYYDKDFNNEADTPDNFQSRRPNTSFCFLDIRSPGLGDTAMYLCATSRISGDWVNQPQHFGDGTRLSIL.

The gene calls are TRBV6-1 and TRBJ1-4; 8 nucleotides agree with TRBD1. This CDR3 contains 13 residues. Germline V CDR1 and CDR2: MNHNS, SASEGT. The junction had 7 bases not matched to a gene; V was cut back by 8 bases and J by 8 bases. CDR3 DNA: TGTGCCAGCGGACAGGGTCGAGCCGAAAAACTGTTTTTT. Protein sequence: CASGQGRAEKLFF.

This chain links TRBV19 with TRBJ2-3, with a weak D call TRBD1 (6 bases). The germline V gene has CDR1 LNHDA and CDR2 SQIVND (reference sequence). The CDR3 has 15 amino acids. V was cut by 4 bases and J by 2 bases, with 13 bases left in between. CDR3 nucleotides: TGTGCCAGTAGTAACCGGGACACCCACACAGATACGCAGTATTTT. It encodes CASSNRDTHTDTQYF.

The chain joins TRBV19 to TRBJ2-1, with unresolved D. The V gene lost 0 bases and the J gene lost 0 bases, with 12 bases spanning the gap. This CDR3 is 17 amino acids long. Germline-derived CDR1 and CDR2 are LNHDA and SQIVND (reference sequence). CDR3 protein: CASSIELADSSYNEQFF. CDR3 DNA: TGTGCCAGTAGTATAGAGCTTGCGGATAGCTCCTACAATGAGCAGTTCTTC.

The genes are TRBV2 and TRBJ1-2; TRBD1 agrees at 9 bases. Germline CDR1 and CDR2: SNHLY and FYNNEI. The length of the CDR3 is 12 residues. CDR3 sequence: CATLGQGYGYTF. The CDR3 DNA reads TGTGCGACCCTGGGACAGGGCTATGGCTACACCTTC.

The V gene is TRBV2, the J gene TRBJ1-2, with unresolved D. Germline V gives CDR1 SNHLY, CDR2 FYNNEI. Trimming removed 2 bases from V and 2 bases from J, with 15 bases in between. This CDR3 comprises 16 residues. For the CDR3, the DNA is TGTGCCAGCAGTGAAATAGCGGCAGGAGACAACTATGGCTACACCTTC. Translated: CASSEIAAGDNYGYTF.

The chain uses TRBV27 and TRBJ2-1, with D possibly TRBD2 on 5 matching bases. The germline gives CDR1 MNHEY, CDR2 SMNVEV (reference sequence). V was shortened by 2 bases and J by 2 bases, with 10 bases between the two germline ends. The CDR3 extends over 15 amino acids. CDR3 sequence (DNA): TGTGCCAGCAGTTTACAACTGAGGGCCTACAATGAGCAGTTCTTC. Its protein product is CASSLQLRAYNEQFF.

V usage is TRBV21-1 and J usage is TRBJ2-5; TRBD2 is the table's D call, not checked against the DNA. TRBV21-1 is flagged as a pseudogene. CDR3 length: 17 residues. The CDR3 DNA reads TGTGCCAGCAGCAAAAGGGTGCAGCGGGGGGGGCAAGAGACCCAGTACTTC. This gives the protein CASSKRVQRGGQETQYF.

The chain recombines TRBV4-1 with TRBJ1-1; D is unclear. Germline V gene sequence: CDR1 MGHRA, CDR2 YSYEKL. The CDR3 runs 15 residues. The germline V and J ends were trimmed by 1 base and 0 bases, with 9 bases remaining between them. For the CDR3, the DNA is TGCGCCAGCAGCCAAGCCCACGGTGTGAACACTGAAGCTTTCTTT. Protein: CASSQAHGVNTEAFF.

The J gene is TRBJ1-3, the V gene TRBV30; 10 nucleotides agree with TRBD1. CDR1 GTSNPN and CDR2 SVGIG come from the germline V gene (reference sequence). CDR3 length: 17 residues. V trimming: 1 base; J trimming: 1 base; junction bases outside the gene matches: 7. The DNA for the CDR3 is TGTGCCTGGAGTGAACGGGACAGGGGTAGTTCTGGAAACACCATATATTTT. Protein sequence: CAWSERDRGSSGNTIYF.

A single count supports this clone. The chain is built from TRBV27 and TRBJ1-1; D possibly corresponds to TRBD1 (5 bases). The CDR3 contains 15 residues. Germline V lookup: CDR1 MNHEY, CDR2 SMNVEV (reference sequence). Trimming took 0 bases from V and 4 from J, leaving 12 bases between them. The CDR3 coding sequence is TGTGCCAGCAGTTTATCCCCCCAGGGTCGCACTGAAGCTTTCTTT. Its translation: CASSLSPQGRTEAFF.

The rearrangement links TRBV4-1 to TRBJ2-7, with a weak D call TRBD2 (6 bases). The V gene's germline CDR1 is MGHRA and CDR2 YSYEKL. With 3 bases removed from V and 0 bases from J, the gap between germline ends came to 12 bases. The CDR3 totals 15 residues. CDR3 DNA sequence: TGCGCCAGCAGCCACCCCCCGCGGGGCTCCTACGAGCAGTACTTC. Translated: CASSHPPRGSYEQYF.

CDR3 nucleotide sequence: TGCGCCAGCAGCTTGGGGTGGCAGTCTAGTGAAGCTTTCTTT. Translating it yields CASSLGWQSSEAFF. The chain recombines TRBV5-1 with TRBJ1-1; the D is unclear. The CDR3 extends over 14 amino acids. V was pared by 0 bases and J by 7 bases, with 13 bases between. Germline V gene data show CDR1 as SGHRS and CDR2 as YFSETQ.

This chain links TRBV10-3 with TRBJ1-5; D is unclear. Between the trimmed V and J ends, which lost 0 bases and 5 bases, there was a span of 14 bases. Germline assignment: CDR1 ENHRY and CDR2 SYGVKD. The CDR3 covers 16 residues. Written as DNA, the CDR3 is TGTGCCATCAGTGAGTCAGGCCGGGGTCCGGATCAGCCCCAGCATTTT. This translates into CAISESGRGPDQPQHF.

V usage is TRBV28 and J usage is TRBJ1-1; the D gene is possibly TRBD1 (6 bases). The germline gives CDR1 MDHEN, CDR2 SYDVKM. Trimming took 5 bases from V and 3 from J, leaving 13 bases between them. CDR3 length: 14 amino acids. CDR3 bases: TGTGCCAGCAGTCAACAGGGCTGGGACACTGAAGCTTTCTTT. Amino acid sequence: CASSQQGWDTEAFF.

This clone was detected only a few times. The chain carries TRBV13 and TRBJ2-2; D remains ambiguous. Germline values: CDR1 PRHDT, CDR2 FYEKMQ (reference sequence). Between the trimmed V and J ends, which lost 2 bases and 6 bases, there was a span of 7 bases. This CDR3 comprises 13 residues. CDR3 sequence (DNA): TGTGCCAGCAGCTTAAACTACCCCGGGGAGCTGTTTTTT. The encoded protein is CASSLNYPGELFF.